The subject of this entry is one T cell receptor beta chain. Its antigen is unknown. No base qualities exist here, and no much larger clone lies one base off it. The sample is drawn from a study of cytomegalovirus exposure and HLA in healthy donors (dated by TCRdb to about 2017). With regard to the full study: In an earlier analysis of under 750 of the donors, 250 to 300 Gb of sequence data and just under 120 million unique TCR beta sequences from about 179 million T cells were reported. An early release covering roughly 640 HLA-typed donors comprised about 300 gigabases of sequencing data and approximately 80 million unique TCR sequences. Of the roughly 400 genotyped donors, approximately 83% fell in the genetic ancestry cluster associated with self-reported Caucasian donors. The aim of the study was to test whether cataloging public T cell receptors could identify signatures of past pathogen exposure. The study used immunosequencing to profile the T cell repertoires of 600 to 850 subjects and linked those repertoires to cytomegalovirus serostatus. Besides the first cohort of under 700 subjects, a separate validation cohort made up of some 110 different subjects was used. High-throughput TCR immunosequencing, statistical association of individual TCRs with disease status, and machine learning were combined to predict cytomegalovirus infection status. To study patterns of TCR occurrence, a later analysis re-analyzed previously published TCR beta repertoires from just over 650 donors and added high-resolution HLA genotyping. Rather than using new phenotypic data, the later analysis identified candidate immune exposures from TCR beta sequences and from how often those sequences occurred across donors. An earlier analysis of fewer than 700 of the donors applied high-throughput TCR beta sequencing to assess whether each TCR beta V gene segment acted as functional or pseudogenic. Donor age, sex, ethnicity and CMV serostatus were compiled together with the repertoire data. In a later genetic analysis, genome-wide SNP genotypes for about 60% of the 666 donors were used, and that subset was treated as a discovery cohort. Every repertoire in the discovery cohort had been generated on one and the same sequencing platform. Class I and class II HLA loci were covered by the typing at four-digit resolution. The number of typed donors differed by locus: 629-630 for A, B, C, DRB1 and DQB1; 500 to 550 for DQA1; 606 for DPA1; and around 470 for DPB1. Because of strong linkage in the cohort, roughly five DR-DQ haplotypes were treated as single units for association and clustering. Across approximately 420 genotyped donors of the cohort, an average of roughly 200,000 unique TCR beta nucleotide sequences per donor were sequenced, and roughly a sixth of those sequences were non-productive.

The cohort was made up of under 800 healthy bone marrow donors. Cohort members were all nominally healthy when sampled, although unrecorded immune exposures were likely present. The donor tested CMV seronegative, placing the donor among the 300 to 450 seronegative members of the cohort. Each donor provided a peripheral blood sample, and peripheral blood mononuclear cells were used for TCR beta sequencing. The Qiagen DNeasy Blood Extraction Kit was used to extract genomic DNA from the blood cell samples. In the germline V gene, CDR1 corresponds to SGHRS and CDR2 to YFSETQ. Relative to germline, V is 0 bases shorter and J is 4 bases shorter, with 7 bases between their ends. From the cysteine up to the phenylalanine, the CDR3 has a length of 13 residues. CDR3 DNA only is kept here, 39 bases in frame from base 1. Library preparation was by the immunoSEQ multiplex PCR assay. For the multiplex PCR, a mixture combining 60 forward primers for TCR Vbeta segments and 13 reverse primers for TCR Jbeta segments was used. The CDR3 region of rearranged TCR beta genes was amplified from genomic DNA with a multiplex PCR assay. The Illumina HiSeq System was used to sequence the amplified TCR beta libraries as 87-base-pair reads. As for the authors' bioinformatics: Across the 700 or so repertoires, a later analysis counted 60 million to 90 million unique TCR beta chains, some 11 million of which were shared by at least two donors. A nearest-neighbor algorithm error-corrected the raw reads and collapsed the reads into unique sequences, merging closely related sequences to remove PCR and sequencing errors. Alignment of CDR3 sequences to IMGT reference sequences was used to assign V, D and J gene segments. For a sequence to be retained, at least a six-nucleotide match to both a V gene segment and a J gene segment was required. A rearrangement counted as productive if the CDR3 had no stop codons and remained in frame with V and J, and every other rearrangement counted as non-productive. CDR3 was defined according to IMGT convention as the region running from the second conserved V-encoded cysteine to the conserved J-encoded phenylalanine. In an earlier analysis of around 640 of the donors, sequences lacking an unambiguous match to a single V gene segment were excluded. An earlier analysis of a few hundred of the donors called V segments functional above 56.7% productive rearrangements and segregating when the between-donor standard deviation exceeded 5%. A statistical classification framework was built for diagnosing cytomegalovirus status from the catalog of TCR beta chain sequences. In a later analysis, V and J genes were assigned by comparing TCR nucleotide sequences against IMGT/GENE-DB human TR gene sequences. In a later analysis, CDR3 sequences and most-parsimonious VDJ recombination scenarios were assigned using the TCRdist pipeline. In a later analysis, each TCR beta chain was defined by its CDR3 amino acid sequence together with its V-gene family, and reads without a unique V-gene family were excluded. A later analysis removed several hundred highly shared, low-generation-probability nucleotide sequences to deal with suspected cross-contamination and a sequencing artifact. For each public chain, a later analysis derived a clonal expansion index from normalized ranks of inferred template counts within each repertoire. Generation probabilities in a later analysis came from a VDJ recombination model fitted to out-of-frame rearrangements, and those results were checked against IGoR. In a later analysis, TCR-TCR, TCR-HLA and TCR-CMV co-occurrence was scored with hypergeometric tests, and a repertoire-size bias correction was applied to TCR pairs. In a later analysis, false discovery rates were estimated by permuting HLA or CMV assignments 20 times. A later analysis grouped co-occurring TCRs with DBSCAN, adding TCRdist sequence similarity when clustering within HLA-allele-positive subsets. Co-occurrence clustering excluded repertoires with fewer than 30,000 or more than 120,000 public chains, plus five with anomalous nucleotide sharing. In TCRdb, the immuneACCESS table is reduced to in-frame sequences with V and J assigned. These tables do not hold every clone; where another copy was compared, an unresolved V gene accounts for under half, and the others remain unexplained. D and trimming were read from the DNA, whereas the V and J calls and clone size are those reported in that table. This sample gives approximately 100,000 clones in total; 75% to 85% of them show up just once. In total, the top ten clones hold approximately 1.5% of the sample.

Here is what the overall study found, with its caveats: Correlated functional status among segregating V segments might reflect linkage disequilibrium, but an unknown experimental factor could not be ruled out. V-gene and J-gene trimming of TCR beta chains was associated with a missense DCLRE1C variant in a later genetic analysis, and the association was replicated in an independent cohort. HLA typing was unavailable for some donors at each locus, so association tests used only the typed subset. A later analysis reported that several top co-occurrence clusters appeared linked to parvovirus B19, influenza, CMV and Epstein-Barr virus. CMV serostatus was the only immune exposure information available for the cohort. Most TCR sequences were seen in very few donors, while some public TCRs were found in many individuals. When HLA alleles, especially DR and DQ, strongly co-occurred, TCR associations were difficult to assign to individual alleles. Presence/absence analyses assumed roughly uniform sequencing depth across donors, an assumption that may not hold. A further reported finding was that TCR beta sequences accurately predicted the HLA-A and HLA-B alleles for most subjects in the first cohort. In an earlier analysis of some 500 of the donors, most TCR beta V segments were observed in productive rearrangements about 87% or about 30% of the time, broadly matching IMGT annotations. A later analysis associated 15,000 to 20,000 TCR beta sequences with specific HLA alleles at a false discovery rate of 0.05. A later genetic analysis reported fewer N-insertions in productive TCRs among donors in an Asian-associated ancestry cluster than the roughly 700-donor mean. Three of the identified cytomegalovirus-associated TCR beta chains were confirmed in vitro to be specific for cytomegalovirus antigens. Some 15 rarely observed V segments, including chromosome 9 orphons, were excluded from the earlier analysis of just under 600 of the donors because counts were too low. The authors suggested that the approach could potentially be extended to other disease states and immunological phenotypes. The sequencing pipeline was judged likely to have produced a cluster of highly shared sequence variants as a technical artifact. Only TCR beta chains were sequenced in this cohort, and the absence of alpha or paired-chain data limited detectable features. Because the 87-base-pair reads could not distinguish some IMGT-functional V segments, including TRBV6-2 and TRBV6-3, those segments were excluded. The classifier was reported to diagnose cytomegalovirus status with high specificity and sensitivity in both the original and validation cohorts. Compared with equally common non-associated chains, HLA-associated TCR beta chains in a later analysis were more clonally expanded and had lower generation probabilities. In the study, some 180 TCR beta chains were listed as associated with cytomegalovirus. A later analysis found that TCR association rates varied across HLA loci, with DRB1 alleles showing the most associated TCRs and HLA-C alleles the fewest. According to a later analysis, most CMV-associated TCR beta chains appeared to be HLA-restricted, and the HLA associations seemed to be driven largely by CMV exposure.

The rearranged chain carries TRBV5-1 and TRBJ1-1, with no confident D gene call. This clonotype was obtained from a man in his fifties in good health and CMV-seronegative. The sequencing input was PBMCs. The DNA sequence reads TGCGCCAGCAGCTTGGACAGACCCACTGAAGCTTTCTTT. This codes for CASSLDRPTEAFF.